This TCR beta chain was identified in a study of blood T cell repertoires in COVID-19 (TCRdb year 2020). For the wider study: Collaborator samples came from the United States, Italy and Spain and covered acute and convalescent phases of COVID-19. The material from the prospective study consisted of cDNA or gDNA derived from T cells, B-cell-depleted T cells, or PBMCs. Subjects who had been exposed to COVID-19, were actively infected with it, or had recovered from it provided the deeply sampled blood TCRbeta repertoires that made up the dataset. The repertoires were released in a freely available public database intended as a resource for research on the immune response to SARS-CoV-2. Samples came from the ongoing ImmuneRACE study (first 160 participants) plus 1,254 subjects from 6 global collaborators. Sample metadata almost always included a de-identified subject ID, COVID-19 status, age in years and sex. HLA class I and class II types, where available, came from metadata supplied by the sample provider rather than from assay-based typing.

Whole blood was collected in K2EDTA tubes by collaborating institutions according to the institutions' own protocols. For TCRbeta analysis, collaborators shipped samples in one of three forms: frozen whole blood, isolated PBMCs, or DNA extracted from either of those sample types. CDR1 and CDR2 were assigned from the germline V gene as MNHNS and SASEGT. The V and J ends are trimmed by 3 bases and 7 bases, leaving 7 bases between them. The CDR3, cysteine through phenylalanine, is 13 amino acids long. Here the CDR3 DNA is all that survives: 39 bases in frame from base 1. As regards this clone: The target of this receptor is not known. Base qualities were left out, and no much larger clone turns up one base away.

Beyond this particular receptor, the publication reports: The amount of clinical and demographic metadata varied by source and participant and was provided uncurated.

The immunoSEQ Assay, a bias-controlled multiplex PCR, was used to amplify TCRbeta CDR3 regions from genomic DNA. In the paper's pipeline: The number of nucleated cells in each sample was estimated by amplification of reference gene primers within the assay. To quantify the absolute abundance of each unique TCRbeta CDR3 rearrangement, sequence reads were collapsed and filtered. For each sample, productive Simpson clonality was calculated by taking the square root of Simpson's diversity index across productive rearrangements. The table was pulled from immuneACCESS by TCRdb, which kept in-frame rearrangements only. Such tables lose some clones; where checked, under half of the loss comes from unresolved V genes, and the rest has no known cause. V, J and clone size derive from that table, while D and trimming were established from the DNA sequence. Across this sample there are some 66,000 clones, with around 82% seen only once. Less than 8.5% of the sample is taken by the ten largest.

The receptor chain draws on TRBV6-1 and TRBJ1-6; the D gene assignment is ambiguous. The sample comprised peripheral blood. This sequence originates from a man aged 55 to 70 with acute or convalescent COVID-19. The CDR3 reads CASSEFSNSPLHF. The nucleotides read TGTGCCAGCAGTGAGTTTTCGAATTCACCCCTCCACTTT.